The 18 T cell receptor beta chains below were found in one sample sequenced in a study of shared clonotypes between healthy human individuals. Profiled with immunoSEQ multiplex PCR; TCRdb holds only in-frame clones, not every one. This table has over 950,000 clones, 70% to 85% appearing once. The sequencing input was memory CD4+ T cells from PBMCs. The subset is: CD45RA-negative fraction. These receptors came from a man aged 18 to 29 in good health. Some clones in this sample may be carry-over from other donors' samples.

The chain couples TRBV30 to TRBJ2-7; D might be TRBD1 (5 bases). CDR3 length: 15 residues. Per the germline V gene, CDR1 is GTSNPN and CDR2 is SVGIG (reference sequence). V gave up 4 bases and J gave up 3 bases, with 19 bases separating them. The CDR3 DNA follows: TGTGCCTGGACGTTGGCAGGGATGGCTTTCTACGAGCAGTACTTC. Amino acids: CAWTLAGMAFYEQYF.

This clone was picked up one time. The chain uses TRBV28 and TRBJ2-7; TRBD1 aligns across 9 bases. The germline gives CDR1 MDHEN, CDR2 SYDVKM. This CDR3 spans 12 amino acids. V gave up 10 bases and J gave up 4 bases; unmatched junction bases: 5. The CDR3 is CATGTGSYEQYF. The CDR3 nucleotides read TGTGCCACGGGGACAGGGAGTTACGAGCAGTACTTC.

The chain recombines TRBV2 with TRBJ2-7; a weak D match, TRBD1 (6 bases). Trimming removed 6 bases at V and 1 base at J, with 13 bases between. Germline values: CDR1 SNHLY, CDR2 FYNNEI. The CDR3 totals 14 residues. The CDR3 nucleotides read TGTGCCAGCAGAGGGACATATCTTTCCTACGAGCAGTACTTC. Translating it yields CASRGTYLSYEQYF.

J is TRBJ2-3 and V is TRBV7-9; 8 nucleotides line up with TRBD2. Germline assignment: CDR1 SEHNR and CDR2 FQNEAQ (reference sequence). There are 17 residues in the CDR3. The J segment lost 0 bases and the V segment lost 4 bases, leaving 9 bases of the junction unmatched. CDR3 DNA sequence: TGTGCCAGCAGCTCGTTAGCGGGGCCAAAGAGCACAGATACGCAGTATTTT. Encoded protein: CASSSLAGPKSTDTQYF.

The chain combines TRBV6-5 with TRBJ2-7; tentatively, D is TRBD1 (6 bases). V was cut by 4 bases and J by 0 bases, with 10 bases left in between. CDR1 is MNHEY, CDR2 SVGAGI, per germline. There are 14 residues in the CDR3. The CDR3 DNA is TGTGCCAGCAGTTCCCGGGGACACTCCTACGAGCAGTACTTC. Protein: CASSSRGHSYEQYF.

At least ten counts were recorded for this clone. This CDR3 reads CASSRQGSHTEAFF. In DNA, the CDR3 is TGTGCCAGCAGCAGACAGGGCTCTCACACTGAAGCTTTCTTT. This rearrangement joins TRBV5-4 to TRBJ1-1; 7 positions agree with TRBD1. The CDR3 consists of 14 residues. CDR1 and CDR2 (germline): SGHNT, YYREEE (reference sequence). The trim removed 4 bases at V and 3 bases at J, leaving 6 bases unmatched.

In regard to this clone: Other nucleotide sequences from this sample produce the same CDR3. The chain uses TRBV28 and TRBJ2-7, with D perhaps matching TRBD1 (6 bases). With 9 bases removed from V and 0 bases from J, the gap between germline ends came to 15 bases. The germline V gene has CDR1 MDHEN and CDR2 SYDVKM. The length of the CDR3 is 14 residues. CDR3 amino acids: CASTGPGSSYEQYF. CDR3 DNA sequence: TGTGCCAGTACAGGGCCCGGGTCCTCCTACGAGCAGTACTTC.

This clone was counted only a few times. This rearrangement joins TRBV5-4 to TRBJ2-2; D ambiguous. The ends were cut back, 1 base at V and 7 bases at J, with 11 bases in the middle. The CDR3 sequence is 14 residues long. CDR1 is SGHNT, CDR2 YYREEE, per germline (reference sequence). The CDR3 loop reads CASSLPGSGGELFF. The CDR3 DNA reads as TGTGCCAGCAGCTTGCCCGGGTCCGGCGGGGAGCTGTTTTTT. Using reference TRBV5-4 and TRBJ2-2 for the parts outside the CDR3, the full variable domain is ETGVTQSPTHLIKTRGQQVTLRCSSQSGHNTVSWYQQALGQGPQFIFQYYREEENGRGNFPPRFSGLQFPNYSSELNVNALELDDSALYLCASSLPGSGGELFFGEGSRLTVL.

The gene calls are TRBV15 and TRBJ1-1; 8 positions match TRBD1. This CDR3 contains 15 residues. Looked up from germline, CDR1 is LNHNV and CDR2 is YYDKDF (reference sequence). The J segment lost 7 bases and the V segment lost 5 bases, leaving 12 bases of the junction unmatched. The CDR3 coding sequence is TGTGCCACCAGCGCCCCGGGACAGGCTGTTGGTGAAGCTTTCTTT. This gives the protein CATSAPGQAVGEAFF.

This clone was recorded only once. The chain uses TRBV5-1 and TRBJ2-3; TRBD2 matches at 7 bases. Trimming took 6 bases from V and 4 from J; bases not matched to a gene: 8. Germline V gives CDR1 SGHRS, CDR2 YFSETQ. This CDR3 contains 14 residues. The CDR3 sequence: CASNIGLEADTQYF. The CDR3 nucleotides read TGCGCCAGCAATATTGGACTAGAAGCAGATACGCAGTATTTT.

The V gene is TRBV29-1, the J gene TRBJ2-1, with D perhaps matching TRBD2 (6 bases). Germline CDR1 reads SQVTM; CDR2 reads ANQGSEA. The CDR3 is made up of 11 amino acids. V gave up 7 bases and J gave up 7 bases, with 11 bases separating them. This CDR3 reads CSAEGRNEQFF. The CDR3 nucleotides are TGCAGCGCTGAGGGGAGGAATGAGCAGTTCTTC.

This chain connects TRBV28 to TRBJ1-1; a weak D match, TRBD1 (5 bases). This CDR3 is 14 amino acids long. CDR1 is MDHEN and CDR2 is SYDVKM in the germline V gene. Trimming removed 0 bases at V and 3 bases at J, with 8 bases between. CDR3 in amino acids: CASSLWAGDTEAFF. The CDR3 DNA reads as TGTGCCAGCAGTTTATGGGCGGGGGACACTGAAGCTTTCTTT.

In this sample, this clone turned up once. The chain combines TRBV28 with TRBJ2-2, with TRBD2 as a possible D gene (5 bases). V shed 1 base and J shed 3 bases, with 12 bases lying between them. Germline V CDR1 and CDR2: MDHEN, SYDVKM. The CDR3 sequence is 16 residues long. The CDR3 spells CASSLLGARDTGELFF. CDR3 bases: TGTGCCAGCAGTTTATTGGGAGCTCGGGACACCGGGGAGCTGTTTTTT.

In this sample, this clone turned up a few times. The chain carries TRBV27 and TRBJ2-6, with D possibly being TRBD1 (6 bases). CDR3 length: 19 amino acids. V lost 5 bases and J lost 0, with 20 bases in between. Germline CDR1 is MNHEY and CDR2 is SMNVEV (reference sequence). The CDR3 DNA is TGTGCCAGCAGTCTTCGGTGGGGCAGGGACAACTCTGGGGCCAACGTCCTGACTTTC. Protein product: CASSLRWGRDNSGANVLTF.

The chain employs TRBV28 and TRBJ1-4; the D gene is possibly TRBD1 (5 bases). Germline-derived CDR1 and CDR2 are MDHEN and SYDVKM. The CDR3 runs 13 residues. V was cut by 2 bases and J by 8 bases, with 9 bases left in between. The CDR3 DNA reads TGTGCCAGCAGTTTAGGGGCCAAGGAAAAACTGTTTTTT. Protein: CASSLGAKEKLFF.

This clone has only one observation. The V gene is TRBV28, the J gene TRBJ1-5; D possibly corresponds to TRBD1 (6 bases). This CDR3 has 14 residues. Germline CDR1 reads MDHEN; CDR2 reads SYDVKM. The ends were cut back, 6 bases at V and 3 bases at J, with 12 bases in the middle. CDR3 in amino acids: CASSRGGANQPQHF. The CDR3 DNA follows: TGTGCCAGCAGCAGGGGAGGCGCCAATCAGCCCCAGCATTTT.

In this sample, this clone turned up once. The chain is built from TRBV7-9 and TRBJ2-5; TRBD2 is a possible D gene (6 bases). CDR1 is SEHNR and CDR2 is FQNEAQ in the germline V gene (reference sequence). V lost 5 bases to trimming and J lost 5 bases, with 18 bases between them. This CDR3 contains 15 residues. CDR3 in amino acids: CASSLNSGGGETQYF. For the CDR3, the DNA is TGTGCCAGCAGCCTGAATAGCGGAGGAGGGGAGACCCAGTACTTC.

This clone has ten or more counts. The rearrangement links TRBV7-8 to TRBJ2-7; maybe TRBD2 (5 bases). The CDR3 runs to 16 residues. Trimming left V 1 base short and J 2 bases short, with 15 bases between. Germline V gene data show CDR1 as SGHVS and CDR2 as FQNEAQ. The CDR3: CASSLVSGPGAYEQYF. CDR3 DNA: TGTGCCAGCAGCTTAGTGTCCGGGCCCGGGGCCTACGAGCAGTACTTC.